This TCR beta chain was identified during a study of cytomegalovirus exposure and HLA in healthy donors. Overall study: An early release of data contained roughly 90 million unique TCRs, which came from HLA-typed donors. Study-wide points: Researchers reported in a later analysis that a missense DCLRE1C variant was tied to TCR beta V- and J-gene trimming.

This CDR3 region has 17 residues. Comment on this clone: The antigen remains unidentified.

Researchers ran the PCR with 60 Vbeta and 13 Jbeta primers. Libraries were prepared by immunoSEQ multiplex PCR; TCRdb keeps only in-frame clonotypes and omits some of them. Here the sample spans about 160,000 clones, roughly 80% being singletons. The receptor was isolated from a female donor in good health and CMV-seronegative. Sequencing was performed on PBMCs. This sequence joins TRBV12-1 and TRBJ2-1; TRBD2, as called in the table, went unchecked against the DNA. TRBV12-1 has pseudogene status. The CDR3 here is CASSFFGTSGMSREQFF. The CDR3 DNA is TGTGCCAGCAGCTTTTTTGGGACTAGCGGGATGAGTCGTGAGCAGTTCTTC.